A selection of T cell receptor beta chains follows, all from one sample in a study of blood T cell repertoires in COVID-19. The repertoire was sequenced with immunoSEQ multiplex PCR; TCRdb's copy has only in-frame clones and lacks some. The sample includes 110,000 or so clones, 85% of them seen just once. Sequences were obtained from peripheral blood. Every receptor here comes from a man aged 45-60 years with acute or convalescent COVID-19. The CDR3 runs from the conserved cysteine through the conserved F or W. D genes are given only for firm matches. Size is omitted from some rows. Given values are once, few, many or a class for expanded clones.

clone size,J gene,V gene,D gene,CDR3 protein,CDR3 DNA
NA,TRBJ2-1,TRBV18,TRBD2,CASSTPGLAGFNNEQFF,TGTGCCAGCTCAACACCGGGACTAGCGGGGTTTAACAATGAGCAGTTCTTC
NA,TRBJ2-7,TRBV7-9,TRBD1,CASSPPGQGGEQYF,TGTGCCAGCAGCCCCCCGGGACAGGGAGGCGAGCAGTACTTC
NA,TRBJ1-1,TRBV5-1,TRBD1,CASSSRDRGNTEAFF,TGCGCCAGCAGCTCCCGGGACAGGGGGAACACTGAAGCTTTCTTT
once,TRBJ2-1,TRBV28,NA,CASSLSLAAYNEQFF,TGTGCCAGCAGTTTATCCTTAGCAGCCTACAATGAGCAGTTCTTC
NA,TRBJ2-3,TRBV9,TRBD1,CASSVERGRGGTDTQYF,TGTGCCAGCAGCGTAGAAAGGGGGCGAGGTGGCACAGATACGCAGTATTTT
NA,TRBJ2-1,TRBV19,NA,CASSIAGNEQFF,TGTGCCAGTAGTATAGCGGGCAATGAGCAGTTCTTC
NA,TRBJ2-2,TRBV18,TRBD1,CASSTGTVSSGELFF,TGTGCCAGCTCAACCGGGACAGTCTCATCCGGGGAGCTGTTTTTT
NA,TRBJ2-5,TRBV15,NA,CATQDTPGETQYF,TGTGCCACCCAAGATACACCGGGGGAGACCCAGTACTTC
NA,TRBJ2-1,TRBV7-3,TRBD2,CASSLIGRVAYNEQFF,TGTGCCAGCAGCTTAATAGGGAGGGTAGCCTACAATGAGCAGTTCTTC
NA,TRBJ1-1,TRBV19,NA,CATRVWGQGNTEAFF,TGTGCCACCAGGGTGTGGGGGCAGGGGAACACTGAAGCTTTCTTT
NA,TRBJ2-7,TRBV28,NA,CASSLWQVSAYEQYF,TGTGCCAGCAGTTTGTGGCAGGTCTCTGCCTACGAGCAGTACTTC
NA,TRBJ2-5,TRBV10-2,TRBD2,CASSGAPGGAQYF,TGCGCCAGCAGTGGTGCTCCCGGGGGGGCCCAGTACTTC
NA,TRBJ1-1,TRBV6-5,NA,CAARYGAEAFF,TGTGCCGCCCGTTATGGAGCTGAAGCTTTCTTT
NA,TRBJ2-5,TRBV28,TRBD1,CASTTPRTGMETQYF,TGTGCCAGCACCACCCCCCGGACAGGGATGGAGACCCAGTACTTC
NA,TRBJ2-1,TRBV24-1,NA,CATSDLLSGYNEQFF,TGTGCCACCAGTGATTTGCTTTCCGGGTACAATGAGCAGTTCTTC
NA,TRBJ1-2,TRBV6-6,TRBD1,CASRSSGTGDGYGYTF,TGTGCCAGCAGAAGCTCCGGGACAGGGGACGGATATGGCTACACCTTC
NA,TRBJ2-2,TRBV28,TRBD2,CASSFLAGGTGELFF,TGTGCCAGCAGTTTTCTTGCGGGAGGTACCGGGGAGCTGTTTTTT
NA,TRBJ1-6,TRBV9,TRBD1,CASSGRDGTANNSPLHF,TGTGCCAGCAGCGGGCGTGACGGGACAGCCAATAATTCACCCCTCCACTTT
NA,TRBJ1-4,TRBV14,NA,CASSSLWEANEKLFF,TGTGCCAGCAGCTCCCTTTGGGAGGCTAATGAAAAACTGTTTTTT
NA,TRBJ1-5,TRBV12-5,TRBD1,CASGLVMGQGAGYGPQHF,TGTGCTAGTGGTTTGGTAATGGGACAGGGGGCCGGATATGGGCCCCAGCATTTT
NA,TRBJ2-7,TRBV5-8,TRBD1,CASSQETGKYEQYF,TGTGCCAGCAGCCAAGAGACAGGGAAGTACGAGCAGTACTTC
NA,TRBJ1-2,TRBV6-5,TRBD1,CASSPQGAGYGYTF,TGTGCCAGCAGTCCCCAGGGGGCTGGCTATGGCTACACCTTC
NA,TRBJ1-1,TRBV14,NA,CASSQFLRRDTEAFF,TGTGCCAGCAGCCAATTCCTCCGACGGGACACTGAAGCTTTCTTT
NA,TRBJ2-5,TRBV28,TRBD1,CASSWGQGRETQYF,TGTGCCAGCAGTTGGGGACAGGGCCGGGAGACCCAGTACTTC
NA,TRBJ1-1,TRBV12-3/TRBV12-4,NA,CASSFGGNTEAFF,TGTGCCAGCAGTTTCGGGGGAAACACTGAAGCTTTCTTT
NA,TRBJ1-1,TRBV7-3,NA,CASSSTGTMNTEAFF,TGTGCCAGCAGCAGTACCGGGACAATGAACACTGAAGCTTTCTTT
NA,TRBJ2-1,TRBV2,TRBD2,CASSPDVGRAGEQFF,TGTGCCAGCAGTCCCGACGTCGGGAGGGCGGGGGAGCAGTTCTTC
NA,TRBJ2-2,TRBV5-1,TRBD1,CASSGTVNTGELFF,TGCGCCAGCAGCGGGACAGTGAACACCGGGGAGCTGTTTTTT
NA,TRBJ2-2,TRBV12-5,NA,CASGQYRDRSGELFF,TGTGCTAGTGGTCAATACAGGGATCGGTCCGGGGAGCTGTTTTTT
NA,TRBJ1-2,TRBV5-4,TRBD1,CASSLQGADGYTF,TGTGCCAGCAGCTTGCAGGGGGCTGATGGCTACACCTTC
few,TRBJ1-1,TRBV6-6,NA,CASGSGRNTEAFF,TGTGCCAGTGGATCGGGGAGGAACACTGAAGCTTTCTTT
NA,TRBJ2-1,TRBV27,NA,CASRQRPAGYNEQFF,TGTGCCAGCAGGCAGCGGCCGGCGGGTTACAATGAGCAGTTCTTC
few,TRBJ1-2,TRBV12-5,NA,CASGLTTVRHGYTF,TGTGCTAGTGGTTTGACAACTGTGAGGCATGGCTACACCTTC
NA,TRBJ2-3,TRBV6-4,TRBD1,CASSATGGGTDTQYF,TGTGCCAGCAGTGCAACAGGGGGCGGTACAGATACGCAGTATTTT
NA,TRBJ2-2,TRBV6-2/TRBV6-3,TRBD1,CASSPLADRGLVELFF,TGTGCCAGCAGCCCTCTGGCAGACAGGGGGCTTGTGGAGCTGTTTTTT
NA,TRBJ1-1,TRBV9,NA,CASSVAEGTEAFF,TGTGCCAGCAGCGTAGCTGAGGGCACTGAAGCTTTCTTT
NA,TRBJ2-2,TRBV2,NA,CASSGGAGELFF,TGTGCCAGCAGTGGGGGGGCCGGGGAGCTGTTTTTT
few,TRBJ1-3,TRBV19,TRBD1,CASSIGSGQGHSGNTIYF,TGTGCCAGTAGTATAGGGTCGGGACAGGGGCACTCTGGAAACACCATATATTTT
NA,TRBJ2-7,TRBV7-9,NA,CASSPTNSYEQYF,TGTGCCAGCAGCCCGACAAACTCCTACGAGCAGTACTTC
NA,TRBJ2-1,TRBV9,NA,CASSPPDGGISYNEQFF,TGTGCCAGCAGCCCTCCTGACGGAGGGATCTCCTACAATGAGCAGTTCTTC
NA,TRBJ2-7,TRBV5-1,TRBD1,CASSLTGEEQYF,TGCGCCAGCAGCCTTACAGGGGAAGAGCAGTACTTC
NA,TRBJ2-3,TRBV6-1,TRBD2,CASSERGGEDTQYF,TGTGCCAGCAGTGAACGGGGGGGTGAAGATACGCAGTATTTT